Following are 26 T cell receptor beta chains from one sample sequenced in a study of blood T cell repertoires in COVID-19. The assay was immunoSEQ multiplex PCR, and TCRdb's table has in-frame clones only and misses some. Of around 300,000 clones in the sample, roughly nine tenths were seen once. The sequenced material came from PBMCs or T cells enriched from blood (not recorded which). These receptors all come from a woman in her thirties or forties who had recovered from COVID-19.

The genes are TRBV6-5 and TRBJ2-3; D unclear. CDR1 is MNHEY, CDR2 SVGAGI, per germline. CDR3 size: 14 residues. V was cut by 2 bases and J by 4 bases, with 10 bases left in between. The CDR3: CASSYGPKPDTQYF. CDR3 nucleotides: TGTGCCAGCAGTTACGGGCCAAAACCAGATACGCAGTATTTT.

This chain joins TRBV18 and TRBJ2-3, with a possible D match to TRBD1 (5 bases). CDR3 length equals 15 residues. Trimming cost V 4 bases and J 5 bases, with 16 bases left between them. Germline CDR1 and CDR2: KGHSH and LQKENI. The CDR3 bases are TGTGCCAGCTCACTCCTGACAGTTGAAGTAGATACGCAGTATTTT. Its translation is CASSLLTVEVDTQYF.

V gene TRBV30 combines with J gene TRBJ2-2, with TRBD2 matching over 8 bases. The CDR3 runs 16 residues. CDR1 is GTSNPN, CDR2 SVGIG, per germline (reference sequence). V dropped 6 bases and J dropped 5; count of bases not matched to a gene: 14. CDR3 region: CACPPRTLAATGELFF. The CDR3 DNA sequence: TGTGCCTGCCCACCCCGGACACTAGCGGCTACCGGGGAGCTGTTTTTT.

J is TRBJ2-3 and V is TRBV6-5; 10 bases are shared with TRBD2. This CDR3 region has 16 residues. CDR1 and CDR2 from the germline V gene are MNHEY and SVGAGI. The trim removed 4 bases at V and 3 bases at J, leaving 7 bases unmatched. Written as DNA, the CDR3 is TGTGCCAGCAGTTTCAAGCGGGAGGGGGCTACAGATACGCAGTATTTT. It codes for CASSFKREGATDTQYF.

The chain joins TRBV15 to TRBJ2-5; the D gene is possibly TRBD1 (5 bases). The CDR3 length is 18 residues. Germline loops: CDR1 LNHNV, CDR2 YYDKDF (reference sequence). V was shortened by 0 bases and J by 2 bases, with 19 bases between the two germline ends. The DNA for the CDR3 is TGTGCCACCAGCAGAGACTCGCTGTGGTTGACAGATCAAGAGACCCAGTACTTC. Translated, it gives CATSRDSLWLTDQETQYF.

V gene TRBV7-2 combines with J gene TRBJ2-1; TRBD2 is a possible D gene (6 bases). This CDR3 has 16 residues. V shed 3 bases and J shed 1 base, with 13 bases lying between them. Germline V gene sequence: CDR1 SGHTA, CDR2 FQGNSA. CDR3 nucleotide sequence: TGTGCCAGCAGCTTCGACGGGAGTAGTTCCTACAATGAGCAGTTCTTC. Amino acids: CASSFDGSSSYNEQFF.

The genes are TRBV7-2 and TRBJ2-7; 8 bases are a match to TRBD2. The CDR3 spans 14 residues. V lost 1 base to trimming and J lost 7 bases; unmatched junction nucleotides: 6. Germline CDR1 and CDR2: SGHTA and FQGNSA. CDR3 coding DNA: TGTGCCAGCAGCTTAGTTGGCGGGAGGAAGGAGCAGTACTTC. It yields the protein CASSLVGGRKEQYF. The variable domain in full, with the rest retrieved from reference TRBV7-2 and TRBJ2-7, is GAGVSQSPSNKVTEKGKDVELRCDPISGHTALYWYRQSLGQGLEFLIYFQGNSAPDKSGLPSDRFSAERTGGSVSTLTIQRTQQEDSAVYLCASSLVGGRKEQYFGPGTRLTVT.

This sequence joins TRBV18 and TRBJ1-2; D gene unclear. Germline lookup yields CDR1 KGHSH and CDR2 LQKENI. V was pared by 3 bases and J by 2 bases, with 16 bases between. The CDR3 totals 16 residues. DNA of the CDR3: TGTGCCAGCTCACCGTTTCCGGGTGAGGGAAACTATGGCTACACCTTC. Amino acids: CASSPFPGEGNYGYTF.

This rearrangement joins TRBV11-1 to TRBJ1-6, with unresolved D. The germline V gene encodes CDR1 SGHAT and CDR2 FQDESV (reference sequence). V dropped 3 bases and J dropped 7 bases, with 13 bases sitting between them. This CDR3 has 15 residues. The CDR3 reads CASSFRASGNSPLHF. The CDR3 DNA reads TGTGCCAGCAGCTTCCGGGCCTCGGGGAATTCACCCCTCCACTTT.

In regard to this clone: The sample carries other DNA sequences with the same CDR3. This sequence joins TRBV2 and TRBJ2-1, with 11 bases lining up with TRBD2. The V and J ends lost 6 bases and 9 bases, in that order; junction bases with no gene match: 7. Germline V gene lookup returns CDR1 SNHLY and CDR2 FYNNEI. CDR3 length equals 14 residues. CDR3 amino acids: CASSPGLAGSEQFF. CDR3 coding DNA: TGTGCCAGCAGCCCCGGACTAGCGGGTTCTGAGCAGTTCTTC.

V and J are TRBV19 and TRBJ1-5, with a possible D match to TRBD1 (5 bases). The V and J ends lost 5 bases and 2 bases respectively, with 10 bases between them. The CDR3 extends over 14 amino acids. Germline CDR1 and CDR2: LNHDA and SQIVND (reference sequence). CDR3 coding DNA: TGTGCCAGTAGTCTATCGACAGGCAATCAGCCCCAGCATTTT. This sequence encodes CASSLSTGNQPQHF.

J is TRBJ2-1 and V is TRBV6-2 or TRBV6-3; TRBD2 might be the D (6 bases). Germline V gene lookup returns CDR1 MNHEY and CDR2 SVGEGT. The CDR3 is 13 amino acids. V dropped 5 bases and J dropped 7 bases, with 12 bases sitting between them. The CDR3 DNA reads TGTGCCAGCAGTGTCCTAGCGACAAATGAGCAGTTCTTC. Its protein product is CASSVLATNEQFF.

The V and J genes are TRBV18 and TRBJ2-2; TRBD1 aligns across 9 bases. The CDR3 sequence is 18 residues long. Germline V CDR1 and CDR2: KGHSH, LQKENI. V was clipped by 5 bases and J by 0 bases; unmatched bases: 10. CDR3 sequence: CASSATTGGLANTGELFF. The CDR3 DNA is TGTGCCAGCTCAGCAACTACAGGGGGCCTAGCGAACACCGGGGAGCTGTTTTTT.

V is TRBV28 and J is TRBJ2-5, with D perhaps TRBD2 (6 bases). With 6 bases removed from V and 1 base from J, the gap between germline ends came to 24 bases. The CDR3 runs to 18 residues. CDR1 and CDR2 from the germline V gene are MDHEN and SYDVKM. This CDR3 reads CASSKTPTPRLGQETQYF. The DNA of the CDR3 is TGTGCCAGCAGCAAAACCCCGACACCAAGACTAGGCCAAGAGACCCAGTACTTC.

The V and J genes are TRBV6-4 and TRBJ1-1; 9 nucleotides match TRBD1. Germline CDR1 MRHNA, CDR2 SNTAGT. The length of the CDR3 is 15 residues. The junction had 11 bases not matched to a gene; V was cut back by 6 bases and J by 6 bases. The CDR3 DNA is TGTGCCAGCAGCACACAGGGGGCTCCCCTAGCTGAAGCTTTCTTT. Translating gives CASSTQGAPLAEAFF.

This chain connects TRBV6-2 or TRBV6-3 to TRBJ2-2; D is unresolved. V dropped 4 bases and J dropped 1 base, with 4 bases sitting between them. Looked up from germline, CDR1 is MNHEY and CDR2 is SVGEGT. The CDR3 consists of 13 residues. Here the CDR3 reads CASSFQNTGELFF. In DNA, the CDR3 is TGTGCCAGCAGTTTCCAGAACACCGGGGAGCTGTTTTTT.

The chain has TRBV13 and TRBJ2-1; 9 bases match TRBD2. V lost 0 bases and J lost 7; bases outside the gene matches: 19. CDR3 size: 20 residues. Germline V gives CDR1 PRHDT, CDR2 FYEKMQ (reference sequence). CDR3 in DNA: TGTGCCAGCAGCTTAGGCATTACCCCATCTAGCGGGATCCCTAGAAATGAGCAGTTCTTC. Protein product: CASSLGITPSSGIPRNEQFF. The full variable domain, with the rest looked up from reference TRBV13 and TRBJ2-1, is AAGVIQSPRHLIKEKRETATLKCYPIPRHDTVYWYQQGPGQDPQFLISFYEKMQSDKGSIPDRFSAQQFSDYHSELNMSSLELGDSALYFCASSLGITPSSGIPRNEQFFGPGTRLTVL.

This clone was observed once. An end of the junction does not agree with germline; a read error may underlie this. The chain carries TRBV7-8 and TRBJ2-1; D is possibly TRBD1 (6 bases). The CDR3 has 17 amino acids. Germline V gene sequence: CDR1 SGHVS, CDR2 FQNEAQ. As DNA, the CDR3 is TGTGCCAGCAGCTTAGGGCCGACAGGACCGACTGCCAATGCGCAGTTCTTC. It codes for CASSLGPTGPTANAQFF.

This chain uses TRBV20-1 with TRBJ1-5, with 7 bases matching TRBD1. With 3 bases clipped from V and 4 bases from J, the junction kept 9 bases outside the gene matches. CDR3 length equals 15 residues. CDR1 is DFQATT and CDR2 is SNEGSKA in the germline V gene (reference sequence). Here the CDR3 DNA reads TGCAGTGCTAGTGCCCTGGGACAGCCAAATCAGCCCCAGCATTTT. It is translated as CSASALGQPNQPQHF.

CDR3 sequence reads: CASSFTPGGEKLFF. The CDR3 DNA is TGTGCCAGCAGCTTTACACCAGGGGGTGAAAAACTGTTTTTT. This chain links TRBV7-9 with TRBJ1-4; 7 bases align to TRBD1. Germline V CDR1 and CDR2: SEHNR, FQNEAQ (reference sequence). CDR3 length: 14 residues. V lost 3 bases to trimming and J lost 7 bases; unmatched junction nucleotides: 5.

CDR3 protein: CATSELDSSYNEQFF. For the CDR3, the DNA is TGTGCCACCTCTGAACTAGATAGCTCCTACAATGAGCAGTTCTTC. V and J are TRBV25-1 and TRBJ2-1, with D possibly TRBD2 on 5 matching bases. The V gene lost 10 bases and the J gene lost 0 bases, with 16 bases spanning the gap. Germline CDR1 MGHDK, CDR2 SYGVNS. The CDR3 is 15 residues long.

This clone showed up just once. The CDR3 region is CASSERDRGNTEAFF. The DNA of the CDR3 is TGTGCCAGCAGTGAAAGGGACAGGGGTAACACTGAAGCTTTCTTT. The J gene is TRBJ1-1, the V gene TRBV6-1; 10 nucleotides agree with TRBD1. Germline CDR1 is MNHNS and CDR2 is SASEGT. The J segment lost 2 bases and the V segment lost 2 bases, leaving 2 bases of the junction unmatched. This CDR3 contains 15 residues.

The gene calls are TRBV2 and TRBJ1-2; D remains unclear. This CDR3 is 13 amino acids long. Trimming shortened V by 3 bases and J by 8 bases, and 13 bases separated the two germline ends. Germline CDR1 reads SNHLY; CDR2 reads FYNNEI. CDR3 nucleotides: TGTGCCAGCAGTGACTTCAGGAGGGAAGGCTACACCTTC. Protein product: CASSDFRREGYTF.

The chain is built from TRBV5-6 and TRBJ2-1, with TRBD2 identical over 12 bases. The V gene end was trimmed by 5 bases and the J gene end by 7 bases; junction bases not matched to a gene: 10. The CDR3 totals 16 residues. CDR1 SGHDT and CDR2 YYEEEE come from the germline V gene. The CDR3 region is CASRGELAGGSNEQFF. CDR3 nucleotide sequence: TGTGCCAGCAGAGGAGAACTAGCGGGAGGCTCAAATGAGCAGTTCTTC. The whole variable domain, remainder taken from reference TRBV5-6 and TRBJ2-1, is DAGVTQSPTHLIKTRGQQVTLRCSPKSGHDTVSWYQQALGQGPQFIFQYYEEEERQRGNFPDRFSGHQFPNYSSELNVNALLLGDSALYLCASRGELAGGSNEQFFGPGTRLTVL.

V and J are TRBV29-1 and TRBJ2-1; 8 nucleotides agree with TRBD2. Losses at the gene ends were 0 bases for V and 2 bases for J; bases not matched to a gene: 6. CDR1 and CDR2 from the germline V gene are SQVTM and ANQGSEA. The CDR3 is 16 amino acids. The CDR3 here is CSVEDGSGRAYNEQFF. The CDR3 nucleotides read TGCAGCGTTGAAGATGGAAGCGGGAGAGCCTACAATGAGCAGTTCTTC.

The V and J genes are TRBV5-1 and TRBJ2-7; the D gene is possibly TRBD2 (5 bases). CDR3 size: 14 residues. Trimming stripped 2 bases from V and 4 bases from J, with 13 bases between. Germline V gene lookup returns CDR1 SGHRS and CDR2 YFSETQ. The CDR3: CASSFEVRGYEQYF. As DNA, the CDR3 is TGCGCCAGCAGCTTTGAAGTTAGAGGGTACGAGCAGTACTTC.